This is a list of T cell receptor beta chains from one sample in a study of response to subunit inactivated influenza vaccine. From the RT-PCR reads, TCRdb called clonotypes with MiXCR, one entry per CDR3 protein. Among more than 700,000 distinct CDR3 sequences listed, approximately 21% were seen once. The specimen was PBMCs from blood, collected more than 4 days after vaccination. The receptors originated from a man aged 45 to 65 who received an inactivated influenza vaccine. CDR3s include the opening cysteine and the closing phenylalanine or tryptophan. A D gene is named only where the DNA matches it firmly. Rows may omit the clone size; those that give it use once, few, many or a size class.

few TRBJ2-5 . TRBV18 TGTGCCAGCTCACCACTGAACGGGGTACAAGAGACCCAGTACTTC CASSPLNGVQETQYF
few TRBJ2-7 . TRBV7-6 TGTGCCAGCAGCTTAGCTCTTCAGGGCTACGAGCAGTACTTC CASSLALQGYEQYF
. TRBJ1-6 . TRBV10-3 TGTGCCATCAGTGAGTCAGGGGCAGCTCTTAATTCACCCCTCCACTTT CAISESGAALNSPLHF
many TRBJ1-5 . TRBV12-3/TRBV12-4 TGTGCCAGCAGTTCCGGGGACACCGTTCAGCATTTT CASSSGDTVQHF
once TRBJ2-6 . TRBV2 TGTGCCAGCAGTGTTCGGGAATCCTCTGGGGCCAACGTCCTGACTTTC CASSVRESSGANVLTF
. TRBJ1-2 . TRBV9 TGTGCCAGCAGCGTAAACAGGGAGGAGAACTATGGCTACACCTTC CASSVNREENYGYTF
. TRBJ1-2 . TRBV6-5 TGTGCCAGCAGTTACTTAGGTGGCTACACCTTC CASSYLGGYTF
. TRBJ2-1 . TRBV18 TGTGCCAGCTCTCCTAGACTAGTGAGCATATTGGGCGGTGAGCAGTTCTTC CASSPRLVSILGGEQFF
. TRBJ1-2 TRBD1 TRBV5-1 TGCGCCAGCAGCGCCGGGACAGGGAGTAAGGGCTACACCTTC CASSAGTGSKGYTF
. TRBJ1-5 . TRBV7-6 TGTGCCAGCAGCCCGTCGAGGGGCATTAATCAGCCCCAGCATTTT CASSPSRGINQPQHF
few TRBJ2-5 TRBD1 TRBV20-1 TGCAGTGCTAGGCTAGGGACAGCGCAAGAGACCCAGTACTTC CSARLGTAQETQYF
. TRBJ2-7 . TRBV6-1 TGTGCCAGCAGGTTTGGGGTTCCCTACGAGCAGTACTTC CASRFGVPYEQYF
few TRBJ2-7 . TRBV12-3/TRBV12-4 TGTGCCAGCAGTTTGGGGCCGAAGCAGTACTTC CASSLGPKQYF
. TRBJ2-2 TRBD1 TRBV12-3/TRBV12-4 TGTGCCAGCAGTCAACAGGGGGCGGGCACCGGGGAGCTGTTTTTT CASSQQGAGTGELFF
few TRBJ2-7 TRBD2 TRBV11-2 TGTGCCAGCAGCTTTTATAGTACTAGCGGGAGAAGCTCCTACGAGCAGTACTTC CASSFYSTSGRSSYEQYF
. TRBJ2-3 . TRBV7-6 TGTGCCAGCAGCCCACGCGAGAAAGATACGCAGTATTTT CASSPREKDTQYF
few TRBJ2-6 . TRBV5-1 TGCGCCAGCAGCTTACCCAATTCTGGGGCCAACGTCCTGACTTTC CASSLPNSGANVLTF
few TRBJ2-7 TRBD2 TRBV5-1 TGCGCCAGCACGACCACTAGCGGGAGCCCCTACGAGCAGTACTTC CASTTTSGSPYEQYF
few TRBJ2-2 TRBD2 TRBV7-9 TGTGCCAGCAGCTTTGGCGGGAGCTCGAACACCGGGGAGCTGTTTTTT CASSFGGSSNTGELFF
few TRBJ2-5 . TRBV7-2 TGTGCCAGCAGCTTATCGAGGTCCGGGCAGACCCAGTACTTC CASSLSRSGQTQYF